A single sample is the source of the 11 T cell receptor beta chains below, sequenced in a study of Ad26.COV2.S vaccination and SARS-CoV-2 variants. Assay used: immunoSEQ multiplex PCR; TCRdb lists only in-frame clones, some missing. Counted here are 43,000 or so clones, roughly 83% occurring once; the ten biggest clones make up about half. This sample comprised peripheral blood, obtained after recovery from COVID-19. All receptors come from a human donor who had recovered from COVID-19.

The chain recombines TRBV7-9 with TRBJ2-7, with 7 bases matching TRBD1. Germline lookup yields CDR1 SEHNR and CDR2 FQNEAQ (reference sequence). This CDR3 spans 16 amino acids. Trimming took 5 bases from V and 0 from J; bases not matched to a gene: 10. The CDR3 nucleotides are TGTGCCAGCAGCCGGCCGCCGACAGGGAGCTCCTACGAGCAGTACTTC. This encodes CASSRPPTGSSYEQYF.

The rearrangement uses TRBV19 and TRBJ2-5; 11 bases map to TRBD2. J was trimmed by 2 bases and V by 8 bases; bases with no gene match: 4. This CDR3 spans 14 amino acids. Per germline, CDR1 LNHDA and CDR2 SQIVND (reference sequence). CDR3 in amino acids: CASSLAGGQETQYF. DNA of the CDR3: TGTGCCAGTTCTCTAGCGGGAGGTCAAGAGACCCAGTACTTC.

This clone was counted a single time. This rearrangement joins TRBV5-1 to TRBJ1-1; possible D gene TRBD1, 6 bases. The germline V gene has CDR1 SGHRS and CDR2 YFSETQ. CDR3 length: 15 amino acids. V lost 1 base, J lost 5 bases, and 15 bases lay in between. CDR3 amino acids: CASSLLGSQGTEAFF. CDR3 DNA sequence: TGCGCCAGCAGCTTGTTAGGCAGCCAGGGGACTGAAGCTTTCTTT.

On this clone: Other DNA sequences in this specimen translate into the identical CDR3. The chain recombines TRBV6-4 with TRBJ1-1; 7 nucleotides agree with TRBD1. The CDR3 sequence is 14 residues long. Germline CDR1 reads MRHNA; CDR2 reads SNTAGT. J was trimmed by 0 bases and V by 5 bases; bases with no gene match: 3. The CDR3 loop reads CASSPGGVNTEAFF. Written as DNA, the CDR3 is TGTGCCAGCAGTCCAGGGGGGGTGAACACTGAAGCTTTCTTT.

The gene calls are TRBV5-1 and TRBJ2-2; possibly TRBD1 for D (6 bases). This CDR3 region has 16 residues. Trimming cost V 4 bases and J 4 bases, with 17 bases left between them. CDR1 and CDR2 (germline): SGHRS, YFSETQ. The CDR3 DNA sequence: TGCGCCAGCAGCCCAACCACAGGGTCGGTCACCGGGGAGCTGTTTTTT. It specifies CASSPTTGSVTGELFF.

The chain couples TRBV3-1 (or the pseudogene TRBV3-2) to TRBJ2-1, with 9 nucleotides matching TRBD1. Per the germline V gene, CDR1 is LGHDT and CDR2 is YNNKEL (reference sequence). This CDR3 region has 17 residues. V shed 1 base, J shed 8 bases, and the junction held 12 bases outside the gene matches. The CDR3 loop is CASSQGGRGQGLDEQFF. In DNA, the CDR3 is TGTGCCAGCAGCCAAGGGGGTCGGGGACAGGGTCTCGATGAGCAGTTCTTC.

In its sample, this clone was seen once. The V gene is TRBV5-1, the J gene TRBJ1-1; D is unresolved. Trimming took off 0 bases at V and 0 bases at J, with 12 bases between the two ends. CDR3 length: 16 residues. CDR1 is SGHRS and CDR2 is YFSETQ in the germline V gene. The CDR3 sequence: CASSLGRIVMNTEAFF. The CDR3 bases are TGCGCCAGCAGCTTGGGTCGGATCGTCATGAACACTGAAGCTTTCTTT.

In DNA form, the CDR3 reads TGCAGTGCCGATCGAGATACGCAGTATTTT. It codes for CSADRDTQYF. The rearrangement links TRBV20-1 to TRBJ2-3; D unclear. Trimming pared 6 bases from V and 5 bases from J, leaving 6 bases between. The CDR3 has 10 amino acids. The germline V gene encodes CDR1 DFQATT and CDR2 SNEGSKA (reference sequence).

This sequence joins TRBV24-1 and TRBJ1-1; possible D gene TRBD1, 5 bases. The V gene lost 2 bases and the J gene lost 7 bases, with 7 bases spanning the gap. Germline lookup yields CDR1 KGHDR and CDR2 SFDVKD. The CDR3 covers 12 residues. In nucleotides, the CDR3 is TGTGCCACCAGTGATTATGGGGGTGAAGCTTTCTTT. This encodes CATSDYGGEAFF.

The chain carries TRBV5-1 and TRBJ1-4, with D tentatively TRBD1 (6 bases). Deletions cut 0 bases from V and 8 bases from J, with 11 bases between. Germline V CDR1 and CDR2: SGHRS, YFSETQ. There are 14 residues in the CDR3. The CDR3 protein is CASSLEGVKEKLFF. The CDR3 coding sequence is TGCGCCAGCAGCTTGGAGGGGGTGAAGGAAAAACTGTTTTTT.

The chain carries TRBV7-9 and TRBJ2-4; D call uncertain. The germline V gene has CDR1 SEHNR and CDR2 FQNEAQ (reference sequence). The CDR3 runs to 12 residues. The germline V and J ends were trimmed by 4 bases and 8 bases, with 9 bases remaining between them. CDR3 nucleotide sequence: TGTGCCAGCAGCTCGCCAAAGGACATTCAGTACTTC. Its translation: CASSSPKDIQYF. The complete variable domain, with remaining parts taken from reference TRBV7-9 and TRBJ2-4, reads DTGVSQNPRHKITKRGQNVTFRCDPISEHNRLYWYRQTLGQGPEFLTYFQNEAQLEKSRLLSDRFSAERPKGSFSTLEIQRTEQGDSAMYLCASSSPKDIQYFGAGTRLSVL.